Included here is one TCR beta chain sequence, with context. Its antigen is unknown. TCRdb used MiXCR to reprocess the RT-PCR reads, holding one entry per CDR3 protein. Here the sample spans roughly 630,000 distinct CDR3 sequences, about 15% being singletons. This sample stems from a study of response to subunit inactivated influenza vaccine. Study-level findings and limits: It was suggested by the authors that few new T cells are recruited by each seasonal influenza vaccination.

Trimming stripped 5 bases from V and 5 bases from J, with 23 bases between. The germline CDR1 and CDR2 sequences are MNHEY and SVGEGT. The CDR3 is 17 amino acids. The chain couples TRBV6-2 or TRBV6-3 to TRBJ2-3, with D possibly TRBD2 on 6 matching bases. The receptor comes from a man between 50 and 59 years old who received an inactivated influenza vaccine. This specimen consisted of PBMCs from blood, obtained 14 days before vaccination. The CDR3 loop is CASSTYIGAEGEDTQYF. The CDR3 region has the DNA TGTGCCAGCAGTACGTACATAGGAGCGGAGGGCGAAGATACGCAGTATTTT.